The subject of this entry is one T cell receptor beta chain. Trimming cost V 3 bases and J 2 bases; bases outside gene matches: 7. CDR1 is DFQATT and CDR2 is SNEGSKA in the germline V gene (reference sequence). The CDR3 length is 14 residues. For sequencing, patients were chosen who had shown expansion of CD8+CD57+ cells by flow cytometry. Genomic DNA provided the template from which TCR beta VDJ and CDR3 profiles were obtained. In TCRdb, the reads were re-called with MiXCR into one record per CDR3 protein. There are 170,000 or so distinct CDR3 sequences in the sample; 50% to 65% occur only once, and roughly 46% lies in the top ten. This sample is drawn from a study of CD8+CD57+ T cells in acquired aplastic anemia. Overall study: Sorted cells (CD4+ and CD8+) yielded DNA amounts that averaged roughly 3 ug.

The V and J genes are TRBV20-1 and TRBJ2-7, with 7 bases that match TRBD2. This clonotype originated in a human donor with aplastic anemia. The sequenced sample consisted of sorted CD4+, CD8+, or CD8+CD57+ T cells (not recorded which) from PBMCs. CDR3 sequence (DNA): TGCAGTGCTAGCCTGGGGGGGGAGACCTACGAGCAGTACTTC. Protein: CSASLGGETYEQYF.